Only one count was recorded for the clone carrying this T cell receptor (beta chain). This may arise from a read error, as a much more abundant clone is one base away. This record comes from a study of molecular identifiers for immune sequencing clone quantification. A single record per CDR3 protein comes from TCRdb applying MiXCR to the PCR reads. The table shows 300,000 to 350,000 distinct CDR3 sequences, with over 20% occurring only once. The CDR3 spans 14 residues. V was clipped by 2 bases and J by 5 bases, with 13 bases between them. CDR1 SEHNR and CDR2 FQNEAQ come from the germline V gene (reference sequence).

The sequencing sample was made of naive CD8+ T cells from blood, with Jurkat cell RNA spiked in. Subset: FACS-sorted CD8+CD4-CCR7+CD45RA+ naive T cells. The source is a human donor in good health. Some libraries in this study had Jurkat cell RNA spiked in. The chain joins TRBV7-9 to TRBJ2-7; D is unresolved. Here the CDR3 reads CASSLTAHLHEQYF. CDR3 nucleotide sequence: TGTGCCAGCAGCTTAACCGCCCATCTCCACGAGCAGTACTTC.